The T cell receptor beta chain under discussion was sequenced for a study of cytomegalovirus exposure and HLA in healthy donors. Study-level points and caveats: The listing of 150 to 200 TCR beta chains classed them as cytomegalovirus-associated.

PCR primers comprised 60 Vbeta and 13 Jbeta primers. Method: immunoSEQ multiplex PCR; TCRdb's copy keeps in-frame clones and lacks some. The data show around 90,000 clones, 60% to 65% seen once. This clone was found a few times. Its antigen remains unknown. The TCR was taken from a human donor in good health. Sequenced: PBMCs.

CDR3 in DNA: TGTGCCAGCAGTTTTACAGGGGGCAGAAACGAGCAGTACTTC. It encodes CASSFTGGRNEQYF. The chain recombines TRBV28 with TRBJ2-7; 9 bases fit TRBD1. V lost 3 bases, J lost 5 bases, and 5 bases stayed unmatched. The CDR3 spans 14 residues. Germline V lookup: CDR1 MDHEN, CDR2 SYDVKM.